Presented here are 18 T cell receptor beta chains from one specimen sequenced in a study of shared clonotypes between healthy human individuals. The protocol was immunoSEQ multiplex PCR, while the TCRdb copy is restricted to in-frame clones and leaves out a portion. The repertoire holds about 680,000 clones, more than 70% seen once, with around 1.8% in the top ten. Sequenced: memory CD4+ T cells sorted from blood. Subset noted: CD45RA-negative fraction. The source of these receptors is a woman aged 30 to 39 in good health.

The V and J genes are TRBV27 and TRBJ2-1; 15 bases are a match to TRBD2. This CDR3 has 18 residues. Germline V CDR1 and CDR2: MNHEY, SMNVEV (reference sequence). V trimming: 2 bases; J trimming: 10 bases; junction bases outside the gene matches: 12. The DNA of the CDR3 is TGTGCCAGCAGTTTAAGGTGGGGACTAGCGGGAGGCTCGCTAGAGCAGTTCTTC. This translates into CASSLRWGLAGGSLEQFF.

The V and J genes are TRBV9 and TRBJ1-5; D is possibly TRBD1 (5 bases). There are 15 residues in the CDR3. Germline V gene sequence: CDR1 SGDLS, CDR2 YYNGEE. V lost 3 bases and J 6 bases, leaving 16 bases between the germline ends. Here the CDR3 reads CASSAGTSRGQPQHF. CDR3 nucleotide sequence: TGTGCCAGCAGCGCCGGGACTTCCCGGGGTCAGCCCCAGCATTTT. Combining the CDR3 with reference TRBV9 and TRBJ1-5 gives the whole variable domain DSGVTQTPKHLITATGQRVTLRCSPRSGDLSVYWYQQSLDQGLQFLIQYYNGEERAKGNILERFSAQQFPDLHSELNLSSLELGDSALYFCASSAGTSRGQPQHFGDGTRLSIL.

The rearrangement joins TRBV7-9 to TRBJ1-4; D is uncertain. CDR1 is SEHNR, CDR2 FQNEAQ, per germline (reference sequence). V lost 6 bases and J 7 bases, leaving 15 bases between the germline ends. The CDR3 extends over 14 amino acids. CDR3 loop: CASRTGRSGEKLFF. CDR3 nucleotides: TGTGCCAGCAGAACCGGGAGGAGTGGTGAAAAACTGTTTTTT.

V usage is TRBV5-1 and J usage is TRBJ2-1; 8 bases map to TRBD2. Germline-derived CDR1 and CDR2 are SGHRS and YFSETQ. The CDR3 is 16 residues long. Germline trimming cut 3 bases from V and 7 bases from J; bases unmatched to any gene: 12. The CDR3 DNA reads TGCGCCAGCAGCTCGGAGGCACTAGCGGAGGGGAATGAGCAGTTCTTC. This sequence encodes CASSSEALAEGNEQFF.

The V call is TRBV27, the J call TRBJ2-7; D is uncertain. Trimming removed 6 bases at V and 5 bases at J, with 5 bases between. This CDR3 spans 10 amino acids. CDR1 and CDR2 from the germline V gene are MNHEY and SMNVEV (reference sequence). In DNA form, the CDR3 reads TGTGCCAGCAGCAAGCACGAGCAGTACTTC. This encodes CASSKHEQYF.

This clone showed up many times. For the CDR3, the DNA is TGCGCCAGCAGCCAAGGAACCCGGACTAGCGGGAGGTCTAGGTTCTTC. As protein: CASSQGTRTSGRSRFF. This chain connects TRBV4-1 to TRBJ2-1, with TRBD2 matching over 14 bases. The germline V gene has CDR1 MGHRA and CDR2 YSYEKL. Losses at the gene ends were 1 base for V and 15 bases for J; bases not matched to a gene: 11. The CDR3 contains 16 residues.

This clone has more than one count but fewer than ten. V and J are TRBV28 and TRBJ1-1; D is ambiguous. Germline V gene lookup returns CDR1 MDHEN and CDR2 SYDVKM. This CDR3 spans 14 amino acids. V was clipped by 7 bases and J by 4 bases, with 16 bases between them. The CDR3 nucleotides are TGTGCCAGCACTCAACATTGGGAGGGCACTGAAGCTTTCTTT. This gives the protein CASTQHWEGTEAFF.

The rearrangement uses TRBV6-1 and TRBJ1-1; the D gene is possibly TRBD1 (6 bases). Germline V CDR1 and CDR2: MNHNS, SASEGT. V was pared by 5 bases and J by 1 base, with 8 bases between. The CDR3 is 13 residues long. The DNA of the CDR3 is TGTGCCAGCAGTTCCAGGGGGAACACTGAAGCTTTCTTT. Residues: CASSSRGNTEAFF.

The chain couples TRBV19 to TRBJ2-1; 10 bases map to TRBD2. This CDR3 region has 14 residues. Germline V CDR1 and CDR2: LNHDA, SQIVND (reference sequence). V dropped 7 bases and J dropped 3; count of bases not matched to a gene: 3. CDR3 amino acids: CASKLAGFYNEQFF. The CDR3, as DNA: TGTGCCAGTAAACTAGCGGGGTTCTACAATGAGCAGTTCTTC.

The chain employs TRBV5-1 and TRBJ1-4; a weak D match, TRBD1 (5 bases). Trimming removed 0 bases from V and 4 bases from J, with 13 bases in between. Germline values: CDR1 SGHRS, CDR2 YFSETQ. CDR3 length: 16 residues. The CDR3 DNA sequence: TGCGCCAGCAGCTTGGGACAGTTGGCCCTTAATGAAAAACTGTTTTTT. Amino acid sequence: CASSLGQLALNEKLFF.

This chain uses TRBV10-1 with TRBJ2-2; 10 bases agree with TRBD2. J was trimmed by 4 bases and V by 10 bases; bases with no gene match: 3. The CDR3 has 13 amino acids. Per germline, CDR1 WNHNN and CDR2 SYGVQD (reference sequence). The CDR3 nucleotides are TGCGCCACTAGCGGGAGTGGCACCGGGGAGCTGTTTTTT. This gives the protein CATSGSGTGELFF.

V and J are TRBV29-1 and TRBJ2-7, with D unclear. The CDR3 sequence is 11 residues long. Germline V gene sequence: CDR1 SQVTM, CDR2 ANQGSEA. The ends were cut back, 3 bases at V and 5 bases at J, with 8 bases in the middle. CDR3 nucleotide sequence: TGCAGCGTTGATGTGGCCCACGAGCAGTACTTC. It encodes CSVDVAHEQYF.

The chain's CDR3 is CASSRAGGVLYEQYF. DNA of the CDR3: TGTGCCAGCAGCAGAGCGGGAGGGGTACTCTACGAGCAGTACTTC. The J gene is TRBJ2-7, the V gene TRBV13; TRBD2 matches at 10 bases. CDR1 is PRHDT and CDR2 is FYEKMQ in the germline V gene (reference sequence). This CDR3 has 15 amino acids. Trimming took 5 bases from V and 3 from J; bases not matched to a gene: 7.

The V gene is TRBV6-5, the J gene TRBJ1-1; D uncertain. Trimming took 6 bases from V and 3 from J, leaving 11 bases between them. Germline V gene data show CDR1 as MNHEY and CDR2 as SVGAGI. This CDR3 is 13 amino acids long. The CDR3 coding sequence is TGTGCCAGCAGGGCTTTTCGTGACACTGAAGCTTTCTTT. Translated: CASRAFRDTEAFF.

This rearrangement joins TRBV5-1 to TRBJ2-3; the match to TRBD2 covers 7 bases. Looked up from germline, CDR1 is SGHRS and CDR2 is YFSETQ. Losses at the gene ends were 3 bases for V and 5 bases for J; bases not matched to a gene: 9. CDR3 size: 15 residues. The CDR3 DNA reads as TGCGCCAGCAGCTCGGGAGGCGGGGCCCGAGATACGCAGTATTTT. Its translation: CASSSGGGARDTQYF.

Notes on this clone: Other DNA sequences in the sample encode the same CDR3. V usage is TRBV25-1 and J usage is TRBJ2-3, with D uncertain. The germline V gene has CDR1 MGHDK and CDR2 SYGVNS. V dropped 0 bases and J dropped 4 bases, with 5 bases sitting between them. The CDR3 is 13 residues long. The CDR3 region has the DNA TGTGCCAGCAGTGAATATTCGGCAGATACGCAGTATTTT. It specifies CASSEYSADTQYF.

The chain links TRBV27 to TRBJ1-2; TRBD1 is a possible D gene (5 bases). Trimming stripped 3 bases from V and 6 bases from J, with 11 bases between. This CDR3 is built from 13 residues. Germline V gives CDR1 MNHEY, CDR2 SMNVEV (reference sequence). CDR3 bases: TGTGCCAGCAGTTTGTGGGGGGTTGATGGCTACACCTTC. It encodes CASSLWGVDGYTF.

This clone was detected only a few times. The V gene is TRBV2, the J gene TRBJ1-1; no firm D call. The CDR3 has 11 amino acids. CDR1 SNHLY and CDR2 FYNNEI come from the germline V gene. The CDR3 DNA is TGTGCTAGAGGAGGGAACACTGAAGCTTTCTTT. Encoded protein: CARGGNTEAFF.